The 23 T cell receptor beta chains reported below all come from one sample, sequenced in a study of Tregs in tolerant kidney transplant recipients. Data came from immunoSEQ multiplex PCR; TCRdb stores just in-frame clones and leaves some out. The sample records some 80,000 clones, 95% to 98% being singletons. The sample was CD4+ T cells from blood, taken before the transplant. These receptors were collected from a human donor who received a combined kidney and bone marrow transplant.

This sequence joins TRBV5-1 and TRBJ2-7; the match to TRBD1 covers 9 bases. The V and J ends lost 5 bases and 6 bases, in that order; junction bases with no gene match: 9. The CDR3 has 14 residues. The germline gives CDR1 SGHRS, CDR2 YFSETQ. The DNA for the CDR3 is TGCGCCAGCAGGATCGGACAGGGGCCATCCGAGCAGTACTTC. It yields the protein CASRIGQGPSEQYF.

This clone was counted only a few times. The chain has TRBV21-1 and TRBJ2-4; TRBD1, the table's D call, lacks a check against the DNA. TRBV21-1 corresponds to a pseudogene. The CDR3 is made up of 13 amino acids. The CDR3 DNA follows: TGTGCCAGCAGGCGCAGGGGCAAAAACATTCAGTACTTC. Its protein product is CASRRRGKNIQYF.

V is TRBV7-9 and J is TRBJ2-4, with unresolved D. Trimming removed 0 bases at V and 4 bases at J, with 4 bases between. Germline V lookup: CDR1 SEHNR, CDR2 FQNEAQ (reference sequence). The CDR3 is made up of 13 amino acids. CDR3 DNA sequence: TGTGCCAGCAGCTTAGCGTCAAAAAACATTCAGTACTTC. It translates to CASSLASKNIQYF.

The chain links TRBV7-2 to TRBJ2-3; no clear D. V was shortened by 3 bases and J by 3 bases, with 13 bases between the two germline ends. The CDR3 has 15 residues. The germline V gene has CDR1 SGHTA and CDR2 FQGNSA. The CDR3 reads CASSFQVGLTDTQYF. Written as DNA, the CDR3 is TGTGCCAGCAGCTTTCAGGTTGGGCTAACAGATACGCAGTATTTT.

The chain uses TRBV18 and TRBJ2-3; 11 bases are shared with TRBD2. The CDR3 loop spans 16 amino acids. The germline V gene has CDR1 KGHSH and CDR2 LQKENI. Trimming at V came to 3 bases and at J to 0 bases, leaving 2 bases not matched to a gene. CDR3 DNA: TGTGCCAGCTCACCCTGGACTAGCGGGAGCACAGATACGCAGTATTTT. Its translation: CASSPWTSGSTDTQYF. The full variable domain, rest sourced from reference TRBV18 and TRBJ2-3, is NAGVMQNPRHLVRRRGQEARLRCSPMKGHSHVYWYRQLPEEGLKFMVYLQKENIIDESGMPKERFSAEFPKEGPSILRIQQVVRGDSAAYFCASSPWTSGSTDTQYFGPGTRLTVL.

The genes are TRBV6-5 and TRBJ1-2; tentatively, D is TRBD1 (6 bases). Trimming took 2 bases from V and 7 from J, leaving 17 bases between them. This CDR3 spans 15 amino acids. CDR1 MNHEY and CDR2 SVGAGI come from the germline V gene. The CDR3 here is CASSYRSGQKGGYTF. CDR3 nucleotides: TGTGCCAGCAGTTACAGGTCGGGACAAAAGGGTGGCTACACCTTC.

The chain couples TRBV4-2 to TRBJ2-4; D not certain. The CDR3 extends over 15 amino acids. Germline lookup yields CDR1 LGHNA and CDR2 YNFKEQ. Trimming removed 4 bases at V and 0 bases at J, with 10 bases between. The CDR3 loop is CASSRKVEAKNIQYF. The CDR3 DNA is TGTGCCAGCAGCCGCAAAGTAGAAGCCAAAAACATTCAGTACTTC.

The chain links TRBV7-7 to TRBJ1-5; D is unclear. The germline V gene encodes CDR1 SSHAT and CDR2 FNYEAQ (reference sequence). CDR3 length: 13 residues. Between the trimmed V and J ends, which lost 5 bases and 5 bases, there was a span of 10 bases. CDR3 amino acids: CASSPGRDQPQHF. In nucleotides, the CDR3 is TGTGCCAGCAGCCCTGGGAGAGATCAGCCCCAGCATTTT.

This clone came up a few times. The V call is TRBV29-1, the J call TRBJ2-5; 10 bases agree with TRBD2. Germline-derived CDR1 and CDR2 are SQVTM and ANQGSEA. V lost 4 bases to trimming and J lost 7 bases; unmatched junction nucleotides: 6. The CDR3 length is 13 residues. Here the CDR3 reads CSVVASGRGTQYF. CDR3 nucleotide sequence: TGCAGCGTTGTGGCTAGCGGGAGAGGGACCCAGTACTTC.

The CDR3: CATSRDYGRGTGELFF. In DNA, the CDR3 is TGTGCCACCAGCAGAGATTATGGCAGGGGGACCGGGGAGCTGTTTTTT. This chain connects TRBV15 to TRBJ2-2; 7 nucleotides line up with TRBD1. CDR3 size: 16 residues. The junction had 6 bases not matched to a gene; V was cut back by 0 bases and J by 5 bases. Germline CDR1 and CDR2: LNHNV and YYDKDF (reference sequence).

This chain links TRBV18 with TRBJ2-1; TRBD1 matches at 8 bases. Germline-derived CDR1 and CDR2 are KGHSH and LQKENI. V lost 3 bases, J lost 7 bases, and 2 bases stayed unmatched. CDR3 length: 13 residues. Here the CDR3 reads CASSPRTGNEQFF. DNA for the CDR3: TGTGCCAGCTCACCGCGGACAGGGAATGAGCAGTTCTTC.

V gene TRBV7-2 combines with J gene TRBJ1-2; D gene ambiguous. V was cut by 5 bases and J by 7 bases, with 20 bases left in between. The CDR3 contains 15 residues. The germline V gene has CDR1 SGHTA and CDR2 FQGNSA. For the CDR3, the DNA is TGTGCCAGCAGCCTCCAAACTTTGTTACAGCTTGGCTACACCTTC. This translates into CASSLQTLLQLGYTF. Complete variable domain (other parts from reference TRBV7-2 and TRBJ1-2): GAGVSQSPSNKVTEKGKDVELRCDPISGHTALYWYRQSLGQGLEFLIYFQGNSAPDKSGLPSDRFSAERTGGSVSTLTIQRTQQEDSAVYLCASSLQTLLQLGYTFGSGTRLTVV.

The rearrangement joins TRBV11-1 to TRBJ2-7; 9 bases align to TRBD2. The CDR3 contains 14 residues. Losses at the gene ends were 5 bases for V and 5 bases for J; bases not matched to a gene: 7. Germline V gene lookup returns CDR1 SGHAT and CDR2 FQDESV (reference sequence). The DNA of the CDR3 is TGTGCCAGCAGCCCGATAGCGGGAGTTAACGAGCAGTACTTC. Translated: CASSPIAGVNEQYF.

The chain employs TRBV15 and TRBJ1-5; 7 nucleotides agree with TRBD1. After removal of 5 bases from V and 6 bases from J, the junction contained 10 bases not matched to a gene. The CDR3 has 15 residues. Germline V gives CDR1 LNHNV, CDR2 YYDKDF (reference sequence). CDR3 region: CATSRAGGLGQPQHF. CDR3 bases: TGTGCCACCAGCCGGGCAGGGGGTTTGGGTCAGCCCCAGCATTTT.

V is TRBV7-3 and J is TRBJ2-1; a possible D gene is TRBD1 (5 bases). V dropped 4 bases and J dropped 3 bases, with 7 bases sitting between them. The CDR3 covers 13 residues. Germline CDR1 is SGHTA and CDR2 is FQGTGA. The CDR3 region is CASSSDSYNEQFF. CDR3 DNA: TGTGCCAGCAGCTCCGACAGCTACAATGAGCAGTTCTTC.

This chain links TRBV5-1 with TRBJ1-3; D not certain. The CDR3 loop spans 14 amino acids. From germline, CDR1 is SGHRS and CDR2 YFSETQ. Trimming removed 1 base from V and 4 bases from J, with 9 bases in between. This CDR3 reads CASSLTLYGNTIYF. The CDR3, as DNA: TGCGCCAGCAGCTTGACCCTATACGGAAACACCATATATTTT. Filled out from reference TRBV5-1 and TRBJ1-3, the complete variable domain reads KAGVTQTPRYLIKTRGQQVTLSCSPISGHRSVSWYQQTPGQGLQFLFEYFSETQRNKGNFPGRFSGRQFSNSRSEMNVSTLELGDSALYLCASSLTLYGNTIYFGEGSWLTVV.

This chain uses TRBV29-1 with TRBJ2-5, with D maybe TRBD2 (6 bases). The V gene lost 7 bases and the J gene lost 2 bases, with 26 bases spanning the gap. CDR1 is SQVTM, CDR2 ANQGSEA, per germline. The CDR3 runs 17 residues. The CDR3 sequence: CSASGTVRFYGQETQYF. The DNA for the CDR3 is TGCAGCGCCTCGGGGACTGTCAGGTTTTATGGACAAGAGACCCAGTACTTC.

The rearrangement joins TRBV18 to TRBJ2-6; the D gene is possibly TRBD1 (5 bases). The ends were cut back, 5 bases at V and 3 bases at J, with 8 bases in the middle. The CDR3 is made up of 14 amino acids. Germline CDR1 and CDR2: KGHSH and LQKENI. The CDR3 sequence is CASSARVGANVLTF. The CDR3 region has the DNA TGTGCCAGCTCAGCCAGGGTTGGGGCCAACGTCCTGACTTTC.

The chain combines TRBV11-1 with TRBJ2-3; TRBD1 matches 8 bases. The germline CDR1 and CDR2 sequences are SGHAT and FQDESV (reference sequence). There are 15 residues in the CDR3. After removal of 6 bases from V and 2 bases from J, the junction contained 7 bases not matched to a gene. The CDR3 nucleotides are TGTGCCAGCAGAACGGGACAGGATATCACAGATACGCAGTATTTT. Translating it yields CASRTGQDITDTQYF.

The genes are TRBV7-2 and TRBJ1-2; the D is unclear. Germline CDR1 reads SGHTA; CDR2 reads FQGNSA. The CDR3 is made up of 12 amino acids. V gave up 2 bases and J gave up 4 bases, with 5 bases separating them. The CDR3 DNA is TGTGCCAGCAGCTTATATATCTATGGCTACACCTTC. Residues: CASSLYIYGYTF.

Here the CDR3 reads CASSYTQGGNSPLHF. The DNA of the CDR3 is TGTGCCAGCAGTTACACACAGGGTGGTAATTCACCCCTCCACTTT. V gene TRBV6-6 combines with J gene TRBJ1-6, with a weak D call TRBD1 (6 bases). From germline, CDR1 is MNHNY and CDR2 SVGAGI (reference sequence). Between the trimmed V and J ends, which lost 2 bases and 6 bases, there was a span of 11 bases. CDR3 length equals 15 residues.

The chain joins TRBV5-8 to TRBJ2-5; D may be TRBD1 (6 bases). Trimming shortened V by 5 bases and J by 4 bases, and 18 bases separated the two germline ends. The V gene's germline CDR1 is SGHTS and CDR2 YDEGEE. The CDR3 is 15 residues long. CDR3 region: CASRVLGHSRETQYF. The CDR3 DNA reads TGTGCCAGCAGGGTATTGGGACATAGTCGAGAGACCCAGTACTTC.

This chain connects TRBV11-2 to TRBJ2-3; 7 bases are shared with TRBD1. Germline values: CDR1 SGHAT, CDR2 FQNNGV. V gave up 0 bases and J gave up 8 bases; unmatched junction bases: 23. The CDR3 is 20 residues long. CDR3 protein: CASSLDSGDRPYFRRGTQYF. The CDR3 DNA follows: TGTGCCAGCAGCTTAGATTCTGGGGACAGACCATACTTTCGAAGGGGTACGCAGTATTTT.